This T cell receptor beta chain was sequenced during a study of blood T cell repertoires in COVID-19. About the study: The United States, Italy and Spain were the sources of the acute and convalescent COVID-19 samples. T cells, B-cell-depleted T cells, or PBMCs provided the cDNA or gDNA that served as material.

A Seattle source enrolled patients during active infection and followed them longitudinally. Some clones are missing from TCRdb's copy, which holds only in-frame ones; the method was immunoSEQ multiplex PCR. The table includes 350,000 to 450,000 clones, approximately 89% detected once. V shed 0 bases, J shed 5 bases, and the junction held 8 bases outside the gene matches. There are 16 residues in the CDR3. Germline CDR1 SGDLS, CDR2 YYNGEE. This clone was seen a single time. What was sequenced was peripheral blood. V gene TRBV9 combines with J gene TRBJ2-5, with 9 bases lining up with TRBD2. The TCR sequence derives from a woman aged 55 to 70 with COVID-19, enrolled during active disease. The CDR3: CASSVGGGGAAETQYF. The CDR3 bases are TGTGCCAGCAGCGTAGGTGGCGGGGGGGCCGCGGAGACCCAGTACTTC. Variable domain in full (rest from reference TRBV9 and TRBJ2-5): DSGVTQTPKHLITATGQRVTLRCSPRSGDLSVYWYQQSLDQGLQFLIQYYNGEERAKGNILERFSAQQFPDLHSELNLSSLELGDSALYFCASSVGGGGAAETQYFGPGTRLLVL.